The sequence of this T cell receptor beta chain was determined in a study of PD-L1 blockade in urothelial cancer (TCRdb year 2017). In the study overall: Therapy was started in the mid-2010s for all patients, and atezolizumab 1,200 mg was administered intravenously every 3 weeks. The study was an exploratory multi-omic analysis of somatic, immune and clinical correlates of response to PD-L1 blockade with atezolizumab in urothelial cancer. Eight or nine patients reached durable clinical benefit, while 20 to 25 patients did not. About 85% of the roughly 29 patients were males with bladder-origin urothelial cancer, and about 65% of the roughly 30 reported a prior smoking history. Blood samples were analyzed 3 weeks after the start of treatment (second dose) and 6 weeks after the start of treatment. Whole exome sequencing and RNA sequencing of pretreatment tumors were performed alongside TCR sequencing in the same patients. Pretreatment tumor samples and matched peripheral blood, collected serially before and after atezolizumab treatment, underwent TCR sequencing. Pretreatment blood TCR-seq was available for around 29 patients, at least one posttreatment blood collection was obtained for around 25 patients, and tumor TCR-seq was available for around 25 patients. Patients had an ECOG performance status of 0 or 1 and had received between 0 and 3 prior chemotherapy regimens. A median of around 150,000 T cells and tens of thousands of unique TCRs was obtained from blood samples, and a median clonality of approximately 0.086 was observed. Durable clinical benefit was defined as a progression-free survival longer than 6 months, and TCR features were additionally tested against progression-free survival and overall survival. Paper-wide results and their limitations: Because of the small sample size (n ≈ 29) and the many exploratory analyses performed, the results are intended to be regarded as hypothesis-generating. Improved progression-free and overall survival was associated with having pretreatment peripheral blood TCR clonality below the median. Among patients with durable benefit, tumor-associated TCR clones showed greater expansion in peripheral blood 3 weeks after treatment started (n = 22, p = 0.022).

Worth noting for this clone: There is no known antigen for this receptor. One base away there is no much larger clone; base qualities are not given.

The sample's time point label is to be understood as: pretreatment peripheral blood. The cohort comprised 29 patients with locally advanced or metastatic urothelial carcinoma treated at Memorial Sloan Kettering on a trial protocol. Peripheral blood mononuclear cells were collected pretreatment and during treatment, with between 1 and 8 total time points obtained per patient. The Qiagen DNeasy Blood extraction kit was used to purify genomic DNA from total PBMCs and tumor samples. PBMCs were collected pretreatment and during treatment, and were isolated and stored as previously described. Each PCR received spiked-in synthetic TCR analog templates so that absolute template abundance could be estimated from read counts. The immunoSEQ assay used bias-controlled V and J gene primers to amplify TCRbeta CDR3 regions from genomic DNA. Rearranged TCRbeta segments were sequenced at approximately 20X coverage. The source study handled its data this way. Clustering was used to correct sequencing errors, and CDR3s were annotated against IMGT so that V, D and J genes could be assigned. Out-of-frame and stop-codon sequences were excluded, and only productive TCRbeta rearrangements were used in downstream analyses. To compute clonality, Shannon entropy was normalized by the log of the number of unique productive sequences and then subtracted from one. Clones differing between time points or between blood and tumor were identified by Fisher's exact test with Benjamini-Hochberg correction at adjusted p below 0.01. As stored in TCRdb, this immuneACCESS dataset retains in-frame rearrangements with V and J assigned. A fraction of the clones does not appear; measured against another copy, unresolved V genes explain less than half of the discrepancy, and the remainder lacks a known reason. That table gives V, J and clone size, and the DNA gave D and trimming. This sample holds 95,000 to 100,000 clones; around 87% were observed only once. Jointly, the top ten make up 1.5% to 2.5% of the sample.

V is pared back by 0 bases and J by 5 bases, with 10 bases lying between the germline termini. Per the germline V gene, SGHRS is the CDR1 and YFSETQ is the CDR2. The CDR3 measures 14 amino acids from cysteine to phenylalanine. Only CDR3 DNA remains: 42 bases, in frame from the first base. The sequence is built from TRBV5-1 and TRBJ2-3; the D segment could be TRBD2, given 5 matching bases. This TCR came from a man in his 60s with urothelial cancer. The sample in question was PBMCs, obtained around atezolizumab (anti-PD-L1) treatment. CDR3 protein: CASSLGTREDTQYF. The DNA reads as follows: TGCGCCAGCAGCTTGGGTACTAGAGAAGATACGCAGTATTTT.